This T cell receptor (beta chain) was captured by sequencing in a study of blood T cell repertoires in COVID-19. Some clones are missing from TCRdb's copy, which holds only in-frame ones; the method was immunoSEQ multiplex PCR. Altogether about 340,000 clones are present, roughly 90% being singletons, with the ten largest covering around 7.5%. There are 13 residues in the CDR3. Trimming left V 9 bases short and J 0 bases short, with 12 bases between. CDR1 and CDR2 from the germline V gene are SGHRS and YFSETQ. The gene calls are TRBV5-1 and TRBJ1-2; possibly TRBD1 for D (5 bases). Sequenced: peripheral blood. The source of this sequence is a woman between 55 and 75 years old with COVID-19, enrolled during active disease. The CDR3 coding sequence is TGCGCCACCAGACAGACAGCTAACTATGGCTACACCTTC. Its translation: CATRQTANYGYTF.